Listed below are T cell receptor beta chains from one sample, sequenced in a study of cytomegalovirus exposure and HLA in healthy donors. Profiled with immunoSEQ multiplex PCR; TCRdb holds only in-frame clones, not every one. The profile shows 180,000 or so clones, more than 65% of them singletons. Sequencing was carried out using PBMCs. The receptors stem from a female donor in good health and CMV-seronegative. CDR3s leave out the opening cysteine and the closing phenylalanine or tryptophan. Fields, in order: V gene, CDR3 length, J gene, CDR3 protein.

v_gene: TRBV5-6; len: 15; j_gene: TRBJ2-1; CDR3aa: ASSLEFGIVVRNEQF
v_gene: TRBV28; len: 14; j_gene: TRBJ2-2; CDR3aa: ASSLSSGRDTGELF
v_gene: TRBV7-2; len: 13; j_gene: TRBJ2-7; CDR3aa: ASSLLAGEKYEQY
v_gene: TRBV6-5; len: 13; j_gene: TRBJ2-5; CDR3aa: ASSPLRSGGETQY
v_gene: TRBV5-1; len: 13; j_gene: TRBJ2-1; CDR3aa: ASSLVTGDYNEQF
v_gene: TRBV28; len: 13; j_gene: TRBJ2-7; CDR3aa: ASSSYSRLGYEQY
v_gene: TRBV7-6; len: 12; j_gene: TRBJ2-7; CDR3aa: ASSLGTGAYEQY
v_gene: TRBV28; len: 10; j_gene: TRBJ1-1; CDR3aa: ASSLVATEAF
v_gene: TRBV15; len: 14; j_gene: TRBJ1-4; CDR3aa: ATSRDRTGANEKLF
v_gene: TRBV7-9; len: 12; j_gene: TRBJ2-7; CDR3aa: ASSLGGRGYEQY
v_gene: TRBV27; len: 12; j_gene: TRBJ2-7; CDR3aa: ASSFGTGTYEQY
v_gene: TRBV5-1; len: 13; j_gene: TRBJ2-3; CDR3aa: ASSLGGGSTDTQY
v_gene: TRBV5-1; len: 13; j_gene: TRBJ2-1; CDR3aa: ASSLKRGPFDEQF
v_gene: TRBV19; len: 14; j_gene: TRBJ2-1; CDR3aa: ASSIASRRGYGEQF
v_gene: TRBV18; len: 14; j_gene: TRBJ2-1; CDR3aa: ASSPFQGGFVDEQF
v_gene: TRBV6-1; len: 13; j_gene: TRBJ1-5; CDR3aa: ASSEAWRAPQPQH
v_gene: TRBV13; len: 11; j_gene: TRBJ2-5; CDR3aa: ASSLDRGETQY
v_gene: TRBV19; len: 11; j_gene: TRBJ2-7; CDR3aa: ASSIQGASEQY
v_gene: TRBV4-3; len: 16; j_gene: TRBJ2-6; CDR3aa: ASSQETGQYSGANVLT
v_gene: TRBV9; len: 16; j_gene: TRBJ2-2; CDR3aa: ASSVDPIGTGFTGELF
v_gene: TRBV5-1; len: 14; j_gene: TRBJ1-4; CDR3aa: ASSFSIQGTGEKLF
v_gene: TRBV7-2; len: 15; j_gene: TRBJ2-3; CDR3aa: ASSLESRGLASNTQY
v_gene: TRBV5-1; len: 15; j_gene: TRBJ2-3; CDR3aa: ASSLLGAPGGTDTQY
v_gene: TRBV15; len: 13; j_gene: TRBJ1-1; CDR3aa: ATSRVEQGDAEAF
v_gene: TRBV2; len: 15; j_gene: TRBJ2-5; CDR3aa: ASSEALLSGRQETQY
v_gene: TRBV5-8; len: 14; j_gene: TRBJ1-2; CDR3aa: ASSLFGPAADYGYT
v_gene: TRBV5-1; len: 12; j_gene: TRBJ1-1; CDR3aa: ASSPGGVVTEAF
v_gene: TRBV5-5; len: 12; j_gene: TRBJ1-1; CDR3aa: ASSFAGQATEAF
v_gene: TRBV5-1; len: 12; j_gene: TRBJ2-7; CDR3aa: ASSFGQGLWEQY
v_gene: TRBV4-3; len: 12; j_gene: TRBJ2-2; CDR3aa: ASSPGGGPGELF
v_gene: TRBV6-5; len: 13; j_gene: TRBJ2-1; CDR3aa: ASSLTGALTNEQF
v_gene: TRBV13; len: 15; j_gene: TRBJ2-5; CDR3aa: ASTSGGSGRAPGTQY
v_gene: TRBV10-1; len: 10; j_gene: TRBJ2-7; CDR3aa: ASFKSSYEQY
v_gene: TRBV28; len: 14; j_gene: TRBJ2-4; CDR3aa: ASSFPSGGAKNIQY
v_gene: TRBV2; len: 13; j_gene: TRBJ2-7; CDR3aa: ASSETGTLGGEQY
v_gene: TRBV27; len: 13; j_gene: TRBJ1-5; CDR3aa: ASSITGGTGQPQH
v_gene: TRBV19; len: 13; j_gene: TRBJ2-7; CDR3aa: ASSISVGELYEQY
v_gene: TRBV28; len: 17; j_gene: TRBJ1-3; CDR3aa: ASSFLALPGTGAGNTIY